This T cell receptor (beta chain) is drawn from a study of cytomegalovirus exposure and HLA in healthy donors. Points from the study as a whole: In a later analysis, a missense DCLRE1C variant was linked to TCR beta V- and J-gene trimming. Later analysis indicated greater clonal expansion among HLA-associated TCR beta chains than among equally common other chains.

The CDR3 sequence is 16 residues long. The trim removed 5 bases at V and 1 base at J, leaving 9 bases unmatched. Germline CDR1 reads SGHVS; CDR2 reads FNYEAQ. Researchers ran the PCR with 60 Vbeta and 13 Jbeta primers. Produced via immunoSEQ multiplex PCR; TCRdb's table is partial and in-frame only. There are 150,000 to 200,000 clones in the sample; about 85% occur only once, and around 2.1% lies in the top ten. When sampled, the donors appeared nominally healthy, though they likely had unrecorded immune exposures. For this clone: Its matching antigen is unknown.

The sample was PBMCs. This sequence was found in a man aged 18 to 35 in good health and CMV-seropositive. The chain combines TRBV7-6 with TRBJ2-7, with TRBD1 matching over 9 bases. This CDR3 is CASSRQIQGASYEQYF. In DNA, the CDR3 is TGTGCCAGCAGCCGCCAGATACAGGGGGCATCCTACGAGCAGTACTTC.